This section outlines one T cell receptor (beta chain) sequence together with its context. Trimming shortened V by 6 bases and J by 8 bases, and 11 bases separated the two germline ends. This CDR3 is built from 13 residues. Germline values: CDR1 MNHEY, CDR2 SVGAGI. This record belongs to a study of blood T cell repertoires in COVID-19. About the research overall: From T cells, B-cell-depleted T cells, or PBMCs came the material, which was cDNA or gDNA.

As processed by the authors: By means of reference gene primer amplification, nucleated cell counts were estimated. This table comes from immunoSEQ multiplex PCR, and its TCRdb copy is limited to in-frame clones, with some not included. The DNA was the basis for D and trimming; V, J and clone size are from that table. Here the sample spans approximately 99,000 clones, about two thirds being singletons. The sequence was collected from a middle-aged woman with acute or convalescent COVID-19. The sequencing input was peripheral blood. J is TRBJ1-6 and V is TRBV6-5, with no clear D. The CDR3 region has the DNA TGTGCCAGCAGCTATCTGCTGGATTCACCCCTCCACTTT. Residues: CASSYLLDSPLHF.